This T cell receptor (beta chain) emerged from a study of blood T cell repertoires in COVID-19. Per the original data handling: Using reference gene primer amplification, nucleated cell counts were estimated. TCRdb's table, derived via immunoSEQ multiplex PCR, lists solely in-frame clones and lacks some. Clone size and the V and J calls come from that table; the DNA yielded D and trimming. This sample has 330,000 or so clones, with around nine tenths found just once. This CDR3 region has 15 residues. Germline lookup yields CDR1 MDHEN and CDR2 SYDVKM. V shed 6 bases and J shed 1 base, with 15 bases lying between them. The sample holds one count of this clone.

The specimen was PBMCs or T cells enriched from blood (not recorded which). The clonotype originates from a woman aged 25 to 39 who had been exposed to COVID-19. The chain uses TRBV28 and TRBJ1-1; D ambiguous. Here the CDR3 DNA reads TGTGCCAGCAGCCGCGGTGACCTAGCGAACACTGAAGCTTTCTTT. Amino acid sequence: CASSRGDLANTEAFF. Combining the CDR3 with reference TRBV28 and TRBJ1-1 gives the whole variable domain DVKVTQSSRYLVKRTGEKVFLECVQDMDHENMFWYRQDPGLGLRLIYFSYDVKMKEKGDIPEGYSVSREKKERFSLILESASTNQTSMYLCASSRGDLANTEAFFGQGTRLTVV.